The sequence of this TCR beta chain was determined in a study of beta chain features in type 1 diabetes. Study results and caveats: The question of HLA type influencing TCRB rearrangement was one that remained unresolved here.

The length of the CDR3 is 13 residues. V lost 1 base and J 4 bases, leaving 7 bases between the germline ends. The V gene's germline CDR1 is SGHRS and CDR2 YFSETQ. To note about this clone: Antigen: not known.

Sequencing targeted expressed TCRB transcripts, as all isolated RNA had been reverse transcribed. Sequencing used immunoSEQ multiplex PCR; TCRdb keeps in-frame clones, though not all of them. Found here are more than 150,000 clones, less than 15% of them singletons; the top ten hold roughly 0.6%. The origin of this receptor is a woman between 18 and 29 years old in good health. The chain has TRBV5-1 and TRBJ2-3, with a possible D match to TRBD2 (6 bases). What was sequenced was central memory CD4+ T cells from blood. The CDR3 DNA follows: TGCGCCAGCAGCTTGCCGGGGGCAGATACGCAGTATTTT. Protein product: CASSLPGADTQYF.